The present T cell receptor (beta chain) was sequenced within a study of blood T cells in healthy people across ages. Regarding this clonotype: The antigen is unknown.

The CDR3 runs 14 residues. V trimming: 0 bases; J trimming: 14 bases; junction bases outside the gene matches: 11. The germline V gene encodes CDR1 LGHNA and CDR2 YSLEER. Overall study results and limits: As naive T cell percentage varied, TCR beta diversity correlated strongly with it. With age, beta diversity per million T cells declined roughly linearly, significantly by 40.

Using a J-beta primer mix together with a sample-barcoded 5' primer, a second PCR was run for roughly 6 to 11 cycles. MiXCR, run by TCRdb on the 5' RACE reads, gives a single entry per CDR3 protein. The sample contains approximately 2,000,000 distinct CDR3 sequences, about two fifths of which appear only once. Every sample gave at least 5 micrograms of total RNA when it was extracted. This chain uses TRBV4-3 with TRBJ2-3; 7 nucleotides match TRBD2. The material sequenced was blood. The receptor was isolated from a human donor in good health. The CDR3 sequence is CASSQETSFPIGYF. The DNA for the CDR3 is TGCGCCAGCAGCCAAGAGACTAGCTTTCCGATAGGGTATTTT.